The following is a TCR beta chain sequence with its context. Antigen unknown. The sample comes from a study of T cell responses to AZD1222 COVID-19 vaccine. CDR3 length: 13 residues. Germline CDR1 SGHTA, CDR2 FQGNSA. The V segment lost 3 bases and the J segment 5 bases; nucleotides outside the gene matches: 0. Repertoires were generated with immunoSEQ multiplex PCR, while TCRdb's copy carries only in-frame clones and drops some. The sample lists 90,000 to 130,000 clones, approximately 89% occurring once. Overall study results and limits: AZD1222 recipients seropositive at baseline numbered only 5 or 6. Only after the peak T cell response were repertoires sampled. Reports say nearly half of spike-specific TCRs go after unmutated variant regions.

This sequence joins TRBV7-2 and TRBJ1-4; 7 nucleotides align to TRBD1. The TCR comes from an adult in good health. This material consisted of peripheral blood, taken on day 0 of MenACWY control vaccination. The CDR3 here is CASSLTGNEKLFF. For the CDR3, the DNA is TGTGCCAGCAGCTTGACAGGGAATGAAAAACTGTTTTTT.